This T cell receptor (beta chain) was identified during a study of shared clonotypes between healthy human individuals. Study background: The cohort had a couple of women and a few men, ages 18 to 49. Overall study findings and caveats: Estimated richness was generally greater in naive than memory subsets.

Per the original data handling: From ImmunoSEQ came sequences covering only the junction and carrying no quality scores, so filtering differed. Generated by immunoSEQ multiplex PCR, the TCRdb table keeps only in-frame clones and is missing some. V and J calls and clone size are as listed in that table; D and trimming were resolved from the DNA. This sample has about 2.1 million clones; 93% occur once, and the top ten carry about 1.7%. Regarding this clone: Its antigen is unidentified.

Trimming shortened V by 4 bases and J by 4 bases, and 17 bases separated the two germline ends. Germline CDR1 reads SGHKS; CDR2 reads YYEKEE (reference sequence). CDR3 length: 15 residues. Naive CD8 cells, CD45RO-negative and positively selected for CCR7, excluded terminally differentiated effector memory CD45RA+ cells. All participating donors were Caucasian adults from Nashville, Tennessee. V and J are TRBV5-5 and TRBJ1-1; no definite D call. The TCR comes from a man between 18 and 35 years old in good health. Some clones in this sample may be carry-over from other donors' samples. The source material was naive CD8+ T cells from PBMCs. CDR3 DNA sequence: TGTGCCAGCAGCGATCGACCGGCCATGGGCACTGAAGCTTTCTTT. It codes for CASSDRPAMGTEAFF.